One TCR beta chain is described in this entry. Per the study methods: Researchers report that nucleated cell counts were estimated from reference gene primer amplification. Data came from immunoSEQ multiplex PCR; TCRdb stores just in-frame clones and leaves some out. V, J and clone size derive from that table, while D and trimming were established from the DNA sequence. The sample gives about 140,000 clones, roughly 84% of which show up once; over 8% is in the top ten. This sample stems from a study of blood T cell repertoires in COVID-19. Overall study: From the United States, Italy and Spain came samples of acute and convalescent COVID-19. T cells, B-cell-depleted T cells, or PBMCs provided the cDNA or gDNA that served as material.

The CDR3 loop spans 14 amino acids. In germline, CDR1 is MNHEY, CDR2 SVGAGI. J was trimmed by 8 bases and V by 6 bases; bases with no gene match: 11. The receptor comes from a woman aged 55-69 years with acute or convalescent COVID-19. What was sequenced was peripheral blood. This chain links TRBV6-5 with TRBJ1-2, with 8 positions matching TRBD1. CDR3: CASRKGQGPLGYTF. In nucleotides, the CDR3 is TGTGCCAGCAGAAAAGGACAGGGTCCTCTCGGCTACACCTTC.